This TCR beta chain was found in a study of blood T cell repertoires in COVID-19. TCRdb's table, derived via immunoSEQ multiplex PCR, lists solely in-frame clones and lacks some. The sample lists tens of thousands of clones, roughly 77% seen once, with about 24% in the top ten. The V segment lost 7 bases and the J segment 5 bases; nucleotides outside the gene matches: 7. CDR3 length: 13 amino acids. Germline lookup yields CDR1 MDHEN and CDR2 SYDVKM. The sequence was collected from a human donor in a cohort sampled during active COVID-19. The V gene is TRBV28, the J gene TRBJ2-7; 8 bases fit TRBD1. Sequenced sample: peripheral blood. The CDR3 DNA sequence: TGTGCCAGCATCCCGACAGGGGTCCACGAGCAGTACTTC. The encoded protein is CASIPTGVHEQYF.